Included here is one T cell receptor (beta chain) sequence, with context. The authors prepared the TCRbeta library with unique molecular identifiers. TCRdb redid the calling of the PCR reads with MiXCR, one entry per CDR3 protein. Of a few hundred thousand distinct CDR3 sequences in the sample, around 19% are singletons; the top ten hold 3.3%. This specimen belongs to a study of T-cell reconstitution after alpha-beta-depleted transplantation in children. The sample here was PBMCs from the stem cell graft donor, taken from the stem cell graft. This clonotype was sampled from a human donor who donated a stem cell graft to a child with acute lymphoblastic leukemia.

CDR3 in amino acids: CASSGQGSSEKLFF. DNA for the CDR3: TGTGCCAGCAGTGGACAGGGCTCTAGTGAAAAACTGTTTTTT. The chain links TRBV7-9 to TRBJ1-4; 8 positions agree with TRBD1. V lost 6 bases and J lost 7; bases outside the gene matches: 7. The CDR3 has 14 amino acids. From germline, CDR1 is SEHNR and CDR2 FQNEAQ (reference sequence).